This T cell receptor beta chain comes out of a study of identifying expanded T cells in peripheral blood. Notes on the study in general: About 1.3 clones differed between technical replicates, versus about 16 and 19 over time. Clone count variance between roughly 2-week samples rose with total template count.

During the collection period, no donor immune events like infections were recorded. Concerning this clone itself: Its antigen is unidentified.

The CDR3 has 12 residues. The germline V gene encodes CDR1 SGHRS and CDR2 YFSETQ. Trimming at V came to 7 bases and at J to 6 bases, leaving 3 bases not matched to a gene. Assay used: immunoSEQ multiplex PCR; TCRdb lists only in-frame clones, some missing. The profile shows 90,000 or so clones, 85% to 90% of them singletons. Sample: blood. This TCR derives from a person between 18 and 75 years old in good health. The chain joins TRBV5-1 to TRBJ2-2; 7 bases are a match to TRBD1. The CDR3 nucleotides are TGCGCCAGCCGACAGGGTCCCGGGGAGCTGTTTTTT. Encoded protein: CASRQGPGELFF.